The 13 T cell receptor beta chains below all came from one sample that was sequenced in a study of breast tumors, draining lymph nodes, adjacent tissues. Each CDR3 protein is one row after TCRdb ran MiXCR on the multiplex PCR reads. The data show some 200,000 distinct CDR3 sequences, around 33% seen once. The lymph nodes were axillary draining lymph nodes from breast cancer patients. The specimen was axillary lymph node tissue. These receptors were collected from a female donor with breast cancer. Some clones in this sample may be carry-over from other donors' samples.

This clonotype has at least ten counts. This rearrangement joins TRBV10-3 to TRBJ2-7; TRBD2 matches 16 bases. CDR1 ENHRY and CDR2 SYGVKD come from the germline V gene. This CDR3 is 17 amino acids long. V was pared by 5 bases and J by 4 bases, with 8 bases of the junction left unmatched. CDR3 in DNA: TGTGCCATCAGTTCGGGACTAGCGGGAGGGGGGTCTTACGAGCAGTACTTC. This translates into CAISSGLAGGGSYEQYF.

This clonotype was recorded many times. The chain employs TRBV7-9 and TRBJ1-2; D is undetermined. Per germline, CDR1 SEHNR and CDR2 FQNEAQ (reference sequence). This CDR3 comprises 13 residues. Trimming cost V 1 base and J 4 bases, with 7 bases left between them. The CDR3 sequence is CASSLGVSYGYTF. Written as DNA, the CDR3 is TGTGCCAGCAGCTTAGGGGTTAGCTATGGCTACACCTTC.

This clonotype appeared many times. The chain carries TRBV6-2 or TRBV6-3 and TRBJ1-2; D is ambiguous. Trimming took off 7 bases at V and 4 bases at J, with 10 bases between the two ends. From germline, CDR1 is MNHEY and CDR2 SVGEGT. The length of the CDR3 is 12 residues. Here the CDR3 DNA reads TGTGCCAGCACCAGACCCAGCTATGGCTACACCTTC. Residues: CASTRPSYGYTF.

In this sample, this clonotype turned up many times. The chain has TRBV14 and TRBJ2-3; D call uncertain. The CDR3 loop spans 12 amino acids. Per the germline V gene, CDR1 is SGHDN and CDR2 is FVKESK. Trimming removed 4 bases from V and 8 bases from J, with 10 bases in between. The CDR3 coding sequence is TGTGCCAGCAGCCCCTCTTCGGGTACGCAGTATTTT. Translated: CASSPSSGTQYF.

This clonotype was seen at least ten times. The chain carries TRBV4-2 and TRBJ2-5; maybe TRBD1 (6 bases). Germline V gives CDR1 LGHNA, CDR2 YNFKEQ. The V and J ends lost 2 bases and 2 bases respectively, with 12 bases between them. The CDR3 is 15 residues long. The DNA for the CDR3 is TGTGCCAGCAGCCAACTCACAGGGATACAAGAGACCCAGTACTTC. Translation gives CASSQLTGIQETQYF.

This clonotype showed up many times. This chain uses TRBV19 with TRBJ2-6; unclear D gene. The CDR3 consists of 17 residues. Germline CDR1 is LNHDA and CDR2 is SQIVND (reference sequence). V was trimmed by 6 bases and J by 0 bases, leaving 15 bases between them. The CDR3 loop reads CASSPGRSFSGANVLTF. CDR3 DNA: TGTGCCAGTAGCCCAGGACGGAGTTTCTCTGGGGCCAACGTCCTGACTTTC.

This chain uses TRBV6-5 with TRBJ2-5, with 12 bases matching TRBD2. V shed 2 bases and J 5 bases; nucleotides not matched to a gene: 12. The CDR3 is 18 amino acids. Germline CDR1 and CDR2: MNHEY and SVGAGI. The CDR3 DNA sequence: TGTGCCAGCAGTTACGCCGCCCCTAGCGGGAGGGCCGAGGAGACCCAGTACTTC. Its protein product is CASSYAAPSGRAEETQYF.

The rearrangement uses TRBV12-3 or TRBV12-4 and TRBJ1-3; tentatively, D is TRBD1 (6 bases). CDR3 length: 15 amino acids. V lost 5 bases to trimming and J lost 9 bases, with 20 bases between them. The DNA of the CDR3 is TGTGCCAGCAGTCGAGAGGCACAGGGTAAGAGCACCATATATTTT. It translates to CASSREAQGKSTIYF.

In this sample, this clonotype turned up a few times. A single base separates this from a much larger clone, so it may be a read error. The chain carries TRBV7-9 and TRBJ1-3; D perhaps matches TRBD1 (5 bases). Germline V gene lookup returns CDR1 SEHNR and CDR2 FQNEAQ (reference sequence). The CDR3 length is 17 residues. CDR3 DNA sequence: TGTGCCAGCAGCTCTCCCATAGGGGAGAGCTCTGGAAACCCCATATATTTT. Amino acids: CASSSPIGESSGNPIYF.

This clonotype was counted at least ten times. This sequence joins TRBV18 and TRBJ1-3; D gene unclear. The CDR3 length is 14 residues. V lost 3 bases, J lost 7 bases, and 13 bases lay in between. CDR1 is KGHSH and CDR2 is LQKENI in the germline V gene. This CDR3 reads CASSPGSMGNTIYF. CDR3 coding DNA: TGTGCCAGCTCACCGGGATCTATGGGGAACACCATATATTTT.

This chain's CDR3 is CASSLKGPGETQYF. CDR3 bases: TGTGCCAGCAGCTTGAAGGGCCCCGGGGAGACCCAGTACTTC. The chain is built from TRBV5-4 and TRBJ2-5; D call uncertain. CDR3 size: 14 residues. V lost 1 base to trimming and J lost 5 bases, with 12 bases between them. Germline CDR1 and CDR2: SGHNT and YYREEE (reference sequence).

The chain's CDR3 is CASSIKQGGSNQPQHF. In DNA, the CDR3 is TGTGCCAGTAGTATCAAACAGGGGGGTAGCAATCAGCCCCAGCATTTT. The V call is TRBV19, the J call TRBJ1-5, with 8 bases aligning to TRBD1. The CDR3 has 16 residues. Germline lookup yields CDR1 LNHDA and CDR2 SQIVND (reference sequence). J lost 0 bases, V lost 3 bases, and 4 bases had no gene match.

This clonotype came up many times. The DNA of the CDR3 is TGTGCCAGCAGTGGACAGGGGGCAACAATGAATAGGCTGCCCCAGCATTTT. Protein product: CASSGQGATMNRLPQHF. The gene calls are TRBV2 and TRBJ1-5; TRBD1 agrees at 10 bases. Germline assignment: CDR1 SNHLY and CDR2 FYNNEI. Trimming removed 4 bases from V and 9 bases from J; junction bases left unmatched: 15. This CDR3 region has 17 residues. Using reference TRBV2 and TRBJ1-5 for the parts outside the CDR3, the full variable domain is EPEVTQTPSHQVTQMGQEVILRCVPISNHLYFYWYRQILGQKVEFLVSFYNNEISEKSEIFDDQFSVERPDGSNFTLKIRSTKLEDSAMYFCASSGQGATMNRLPQHFGDGTRLSIL.